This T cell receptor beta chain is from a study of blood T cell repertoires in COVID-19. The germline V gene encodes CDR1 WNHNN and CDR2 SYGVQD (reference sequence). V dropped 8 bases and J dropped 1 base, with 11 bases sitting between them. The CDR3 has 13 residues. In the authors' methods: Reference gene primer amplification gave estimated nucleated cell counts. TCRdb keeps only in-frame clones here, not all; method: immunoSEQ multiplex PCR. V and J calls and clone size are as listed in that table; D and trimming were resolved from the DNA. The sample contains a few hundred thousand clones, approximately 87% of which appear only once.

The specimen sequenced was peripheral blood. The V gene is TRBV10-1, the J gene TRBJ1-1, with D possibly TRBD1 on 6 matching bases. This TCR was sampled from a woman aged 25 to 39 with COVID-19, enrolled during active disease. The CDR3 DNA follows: TGCGCCAGCCAGGACAGCTCGAACACTGAAGCTTTCTTT. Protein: CASQDSSNTEAFF.